This T cell receptor beta chain originates from a study of tumor-infiltrating lymphocytes in localized non-small cell lung cancer. Study-wide findings and caveats: Different pieces of the same tissue went to different assays, confounding technical variation with intratumor heterogeneity. Not all patients were TCR sequenced, owing to tissue quantity.

About this clone itself: What it binds is not known.

Assay used: immunoSEQ multiplex PCR; TCRdb lists only in-frame clones, some missing. The table has about 11,000 clones, about 86% seen once; the top ten hold approximately 7.8%. Sequencing was performed on uninvolved lung tissue not adjacent to the tumor. The TCR originated in a human donor with non-small cell lung cancer.

CDR3 DNA sequence: TGTGCCAGCAGCGTCCGAGTAACTAGCGGGGGATACAATGAGCAGTTCTTC. Its translation: CASSVRVTSGGYNEQFF. The chain combines TRBV14 with TRBJ2-1, with TRBD2 matching 11 bases. The CDR3 has 17 amino acids. J gave up 4 bases and V 5 bases, and 10 bases lay outside the gene matches. Germline V lookup: CDR1 SGHDN, CDR2 FVKESK.